This T cell receptor (beta chain) was observed in a study of blood T cells in healthy people across ages (dated by TCRdb to about 2015). At the level of the whole study: In model experiments, roughly one uniquely barcoded TCR beta cDNA molecule per two T cells was captured by template switching. Age-related changes in TCR beta repertoire diversity were measured in the study by deep sequencing normalized with unique cDNA molecular identifiers. Two additional independent replicas of 1 million unique cDNA reads from the same blood draw were analyzed for two donors (one aged 18 to 30 and one aged 80 or older). Four age groups were formed from the donors: young (average 16 years), middle-aged (approximately 40), aged (over 55) and long-lived (less than 85). Donors of different ages were randomly distributed across sequencing lanes to avoid experimental bias.

The research as a whole found: The long-lived group showed more naive CD4+ T cells, fewer expanded clones and increased TCR diversity than the aged group, suggesting age selection. Because the CMV infection status of the donors was unknown, age-related changes in expanded clonotypes may potentially have been confounded. The percentage of naive T cells measured by flow cytometry correlated strongly with observed TCR beta diversity. Bulk unsorted PBMC profiling prevented conclusive comparison of naive and antigen-experienced compartments. Estimates of total diversity based on one million sequenced T cells were regarded as lower bounds and as underestimates. As age increased, observed TCR beta diversity per million T cells dropped in a roughly linear way, and a significant reduction was already evident by age 40.

CDR1 and CDR2 are read off the germline V gene as SGHRS and YFSETQ. V ends up 5 bases short and J 6 bases short, with an unmatched junction base count of 17. The CDR3 runs 17 residues from the cysteine to the phenylalanine. Kept here is only the CDR3 DNA, which spans 51 bases and is read in frame from base 1. In its sample, this clonotype was seen many times. Its antigen is still unknown. Base qualities are not at hand, and no much larger clone is one base apart. Library preparation was by 5' RACE. For sequencing, an Illumina HiSeq 2500 was employed. A second PCR of roughly 6 to 11 cycles was run with a J-beta primer mix and a sample-barcoded 5' primer. Each TCR beta cDNA molecule received a unique molecular identifier from a template-switch 5' adaptor carrying 12 random nucleotides. Each sample yielded at least 3 million CDR3-containing paired-end reads. All of the RNA was converted into first-strand cDNA using the Mint cDNA synthesis kit, with a TRBC-specific oligonucleotide serving as the primer. All cDNA was treated with uracil-DNA glycosylase and then went through a first 18-cycle PCR with the universal primers M1SS and BC2_uni_R. The authors' analysis ran thus. Normalization of each sample was performed by random selection of 1 million high-quality reads, each carrying a distinct molecular identifier. Instead of being binned into consensus sequences, reads that shared molecular identifiers were thrown out. MiTCR, run with a Q25 quality threshold and the strictest error-elimination algorithm, handled CDR3 identification, clonotype clustering and error correction. Lower-bound total TCR beta diversity was estimated with a nonparametric unseen species model using Euler transformation. Clones were called with MiXCR by TCRdb after fastp trimmed the public reads at Q25, and only in-frame beta chains were retained. Rows matching on CDR3 protein sequence are summarized as one entry with the most common DNA and genes. TCRdb's processing, not the authors', yielded these V and J calls. Here the sample has some 1.5 million distinct CDR3 sequences; 28% occur a single time. Together, the top ten hold 7% to 9% of the sample.

Donors were 39 systemically healthy Caucasian individuals from Russia aged roughly 6 to 100 years. Each donor gave ten milliliters of peripheral blood, drawn into EDTA-treated Vacutainer tubes. Ficoll-Paque density-gradient centrifugation was used to isolate PBMCs, with at least 6 million obtained per sample. Total RNA, at least 5 micrograms per sample, was extracted from PBMCs with Trizol reagent. For every donor, an aliquot of PBMCs went through flow cytometry to measure the percentages of naive CD45RAhigh/CD27high T cells. The chain links TRBV5-1 with TRBJ2-7, and 10 junction bases match TRBD2. The TCR was taken from a woman in her twenties or thirties in good health. Sequenced: blood. CDR3 region: CASSLFTPGLATGEQYF. DNA sequence: TGCGCCAGCAGTCTATTTACCCCGGGACTAGCGACGGGCGAGCAGTACTTC.